The clone carrying this T cell receptor beta chain was detected once. Its antigen is not known. This record comes from a study of blood T cells in healthy people across ages. Findings and caveats of the study: The recorded TCR beta diversity per million T cells decreased in a roughly linear manner with age.

A sample-barcoded 5' primer and a J-beta primer mix were used in a second PCR of roughly 7 to 11 cycles. Every cDNA molecule bore a tag from a template-switch adaptor containing 12 random nucleotides. TCRdb re-derived calls from the 5' RACE reads in MiXCR, one entry per CDR3 protein. The sample gives 1.5 million to 2 million distinct CDR3 sequences, just under 50% of which show up once; approximately 2.1% is in the top ten. The donors, aged about 6 to 90, were healthy Caucasians from Russia. The receptor was isolated from a woman in her thirties or forties in good health. Sequencing was performed on blood.

CDR3 residues: CASSYLHINQPQHF. The CDR3 nucleotides read TGTGCCAGCAGTTACCTACATATTAATCAGCCCCAGCATTTT. V usage is TRBV28 and J usage is TRBJ1-5; D gene uncertain. The CDR3 consists of 14 residues. Germline CDR1 reads MDHEN; CDR2 reads SYDVKM. V lost 4 bases to trimming and J lost 4 bases, with 11 bases between them. Drawing the rest from reference TRBV28 and TRBJ1-5, the complete variable domain is DVKVTQSSRYLVKRTGEKVFLECVQDMDHENMFWYRQDPGLGLRLIYFSYDVKMKEKGDIPEGYSVSREKKERFSLILESASTNQTSMYLCASSYLHINQPQHFGDGTRLSIL.